This TCR beta chain comes out of a study of identifying expanded T cells in peripheral blood. Measured with immunoSEQ multiplex PCR; TCRdb has only the in-frame clones, and not every one. The sample has about 58,000 clones, roughly 87% seen once. No infections or other immune events were documented during collection. Findings and caveats of the study: About 1.2 clones differed between technical replicates, versus around 15 and 19 over time. Approximately two-week clone count variance significantly increased as total template count grew.

A word on this clone: What it binds is unknown.

This clonotype was obtained from a person aged 18-70 years in good health. Sample: blood.

The CDR3 sequence is CASSDRTSGRVHEQYF. In nucleotides, the CDR3 is TGTGCCAGCAGTGACCGCACTAGCGGGAGGGTCCACGAGCAGTACTTC. The rearrangement joins TRBV6-1 to TRBJ2-7, with TRBD2 matching over 13 bases. The CDR3 is made up of 16 amino acids. Trimming at V came to 3 bases and at J to 5 bases, leaving 7 bases not matched to a gene. The germline V gene encodes CDR1 MNHNS and CDR2 SASEGT.